The sequence of this T cell receptor (beta chain) was determined in a study of T cells in Graves' hyperthyroidism and ophthalmopathy. For the study at large: The blood sample was taken at first diagnosis, before treatment began.

This clonotype has more than one count but fewer than ten. Each person with ophthalmopathy scored at least 3 on the Clinical Activity Score, reached NOSPECS grade 4 or higher, and had been ill under 3 months. Trimming took 3 bases from V and 3 from J; bases not matched to a gene: 7. The CDR3 runs 16 residues. Per germline, CDR1 MNHEY and CDR2 SMNVEV (reference sequence). Template material for amplifying TCR beta CDR3 regions consisted of RNA transcripts. HTBI primers were used for first-round RT-PCR of the TCR CDR3. One entry per CDR3 protein results from TCRdb running MiXCR on the multiplex PCR reads. The sample contains approximately 520,000 distinct CDR3 sequences, roughly 25% of which appear only once.

This chain joins TRBV27 and TRBJ2-2; TRBD1 aligns across 7 bases. What was sequenced was blood. The TCR originated in a woman in her twenties or thirties with Graves' ophthalmopathy. The CDR3: CASSFETQGHTGELFF. The DNA for the CDR3 is TGTGCCAGCAGTTTTGAAACACAGGGGCACACCGGGGAGCTGTTTTTT.